The next 8 T cell receptor beta chains were all read from a single sample in a study of shared clonotypes between healthy human individuals. Only in-frame clones appear in the TCRdb table, and some are missing; sequencing was by immunoSEQ multiplex PCR. This sample carries 1.4 million or so clones, 97% to 99% of them seen once, and the ten largest clones take 0.36%. The sample taken for sequencing was naive CD4+ T cells sorted from blood. Stated subset: CD45RA+ positively selected. All receptors come from a man in his thirties or forties in good health.

Comments on this clone: Other nucleotide sequences from this sample produce the same CDR3. V usage is TRBV2 and J usage is TRBJ1-3; 9 bases are a match to TRBD1. The germline gives CDR1 SNHLY, CDR2 FYNNEI. Trimming removed 4 bases from V and 3 bases from J; junction bases left unmatched: 1. The CDR3 contains 14 residues. The CDR3 bases are TGTGCCAGCAGTGGACAGGGGGGTGGAAACACCATATATTTT. It yields the protein CASSGQGGGNTIYF.

The V call is TRBV7-2, the J call TRBJ1-3; TRBD1 might be the D (5 bases). This CDR3 is 18 amino acids long. V dropped 1 base and J dropped 4 bases, with 20 bases sitting between them. The germline gives CDR1 SGHTA, CDR2 FQGNSA. The CDR3 here is CASSLVTDRGRRGNTIYF. CDR3 DNA: TGTGCCAGCAGCTTAGTGACTGACCGGGGCCGGCGGGGAAACACCATATATTTT.

To note about this clone: This CDR3 is also generated by other DNA sequences in the sample. The chain carries TRBV27 and TRBJ2-2; 10 bases align to TRBD1. The germline V gene encodes CDR1 MNHEY and CDR2 SMNVEV (reference sequence). This CDR3 has 14 amino acids. Trimming cost V 8 bases and J 5 bases; bases outside gene matches: 5. The CDR3 sequence: CASRRTGGTGELFF. The CDR3 DNA is TGTGCCAGCCGCCGGACAGGGGGAACCGGGGAGCTGTTTTTT.

CDR3 sequence: CASNWGNQPQHF. Written as DNA, the CDR3 is TGTGCCAGCAATTGGGGCAATCAGCCCCAGCATTTT. V usage is TRBV25-1 and J usage is TRBJ1-5, with D uncertain. Trimming stripped 7 bases from V and 2 bases from J, with 6 bases between. The CDR3 has 12 residues. Germline V gene lookup returns CDR1 MGHDK and CDR2 SYGVNS.

The chain uses TRBV7-6 and TRBJ1-3; D uncertain. V lost 3 bases to trimming and J lost 4 bases, with 19 bases between them. Germline V gene sequence: CDR1 SGHVS, CDR2 FNYEAQ. This CDR3 has 17 amino acids. In DNA form, the CDR3 reads TGTGCCAGCAGCTTTCGCCCCCACACCTCATCCGGAAACACCATATATTTT. Translated: CASSFRPHTSSGNTIYF.

This chain joins TRBV9 and TRBJ2-5, with a possible D match to TRBD1 (5 bases). Trimming removed 0 bases at V and 5 bases at J, with 14 bases between. The CDR3 covers 15 residues. From germline, CDR1 is SGDLS and CDR2 YYNGEE. The chain's CDR3 is CASSVALGQWETQYF. The CDR3 DNA is TGTGCCAGCAGCGTAGCTTTGGGGCAGTGGGAGACCCAGTACTTC.

V usage is TRBV18 and J usage is TRBJ2-2; a weak D match, TRBD1 (6 bases). Germline CDR1 is KGHSH and CDR2 is LQKENI. V lost 1 base and J lost 3, with 12 bases in between. The CDR3 is made up of 16 amino acids. CDR3 sequence reads: CASSPLLGAHTGELFF. CDR3 nucleotides: TGTGCCAGCTCACCACTACTGGGGGCGCACACCGGGGAGCTGTTTTTT. The full variable domain, its missing parts supplied by reference TRBV18 and TRBJ2-2, is NAGVMQNPRHLVRRRGQEARLRCSPMKGHSHVYWYRQLPEEGLKFMVYLQKENIIDESGMPKERFSAEFPKEGPSILRIQQVVRGDSAAYFCASSPLLGAHTGELFFGEGSRLTVL.

The chain recombines TRBV30 with TRBJ1-2; TRBD1 matches 7 bases. Trimming took 5 bases from V and 4 from J; bases not matched to a gene: 7. Germline V gene data show CDR1 as GTSNPN and CDR2 as SVGIG (reference sequence). The CDR3 runs to 13 residues. CDR3 sequence: CAWGKTGSYGYTF. The CDR3 DNA is TGTGCCTGGGGCAAGACAGGGAGCTATGGCTACACCTTC.